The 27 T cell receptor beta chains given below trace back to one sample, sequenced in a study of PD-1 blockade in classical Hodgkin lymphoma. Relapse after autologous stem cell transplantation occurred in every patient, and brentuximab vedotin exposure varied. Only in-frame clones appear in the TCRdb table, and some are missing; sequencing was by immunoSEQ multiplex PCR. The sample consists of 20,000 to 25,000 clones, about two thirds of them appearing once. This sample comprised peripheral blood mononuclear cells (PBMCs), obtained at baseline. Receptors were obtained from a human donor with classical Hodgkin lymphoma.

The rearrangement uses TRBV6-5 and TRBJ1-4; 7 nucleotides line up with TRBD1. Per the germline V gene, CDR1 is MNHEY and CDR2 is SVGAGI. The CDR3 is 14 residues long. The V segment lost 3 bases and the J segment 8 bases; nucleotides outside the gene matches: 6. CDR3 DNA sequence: TGTGCCAGCAGTTATACAGGGGTTAGCGAAAAACTGTTTTTT. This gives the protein CASSYTGVSEKLFF.

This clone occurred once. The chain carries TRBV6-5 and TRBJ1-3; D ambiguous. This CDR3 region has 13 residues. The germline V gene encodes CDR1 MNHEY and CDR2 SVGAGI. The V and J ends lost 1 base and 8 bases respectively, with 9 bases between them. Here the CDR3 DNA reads TGTGCCAGCAGTTACTTGGATTTTCACACCATATATTTT. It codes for CASSYLDFHTIYF.

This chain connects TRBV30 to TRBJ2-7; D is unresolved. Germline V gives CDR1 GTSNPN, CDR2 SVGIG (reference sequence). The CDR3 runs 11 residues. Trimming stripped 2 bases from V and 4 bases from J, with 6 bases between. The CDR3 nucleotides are TGTGCCTGGAGTTGGGAATACGAGCAGTACTTC. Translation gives CAWSWEYEQYF.

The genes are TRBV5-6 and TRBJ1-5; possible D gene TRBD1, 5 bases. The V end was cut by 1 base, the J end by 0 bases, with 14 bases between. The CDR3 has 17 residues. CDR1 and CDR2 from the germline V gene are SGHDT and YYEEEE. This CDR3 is CASSLRSTGDSNQPQHF. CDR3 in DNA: TGTGCCAGCAGCTTGCGGTCCACAGGTGATAGCAATCAGCCCCAGCATTTT.

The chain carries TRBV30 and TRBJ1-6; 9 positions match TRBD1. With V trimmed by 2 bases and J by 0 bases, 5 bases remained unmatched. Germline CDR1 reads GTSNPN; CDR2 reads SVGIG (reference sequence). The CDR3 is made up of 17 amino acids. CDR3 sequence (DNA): TGTGCCTGGAGTAGCAGACAGGGGGGCTCCTATAATTCACCCCTCCACTTT. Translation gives CAWSSRQGGSYNSPLHF.

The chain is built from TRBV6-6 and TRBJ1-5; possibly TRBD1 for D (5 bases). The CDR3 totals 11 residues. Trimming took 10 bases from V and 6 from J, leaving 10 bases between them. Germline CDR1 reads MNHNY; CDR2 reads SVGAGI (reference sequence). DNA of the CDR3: TGTGCCACCCGAGGGGTTCAGCCCCAGCATTTT. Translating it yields CATRGVQPQHF.

CDR3: CAWSISTGGGNQPQHF. The DNA of the CDR3 is TGTGCCTGGAGTATTTCCACAGGTGGGGGTAATCAGCCCCAGCATTTT. The rearrangement links TRBV30 to TRBJ1-5, with TRBD1 as a possible D gene (5 bases). This CDR3 contains 16 residues. Trimming pared 2 bases from V and 4 bases from J, leaving 18 bases between. Germline lookup yields CDR1 GTSNPN and CDR2 SVGIG (reference sequence). Full variable domain (missing parts from reference TRBV30 and TRBJ1-5): SQTIHQWPATLVQPVGSPLSLECTVEGTSNPNLYWYRQAAGRGLQLLFYSVGIGQISSEVPQNLSASRPQDRQFILSSKKLLLSDSGFYLCAWSISTGGGNQPQHFGDGTRLSIL.

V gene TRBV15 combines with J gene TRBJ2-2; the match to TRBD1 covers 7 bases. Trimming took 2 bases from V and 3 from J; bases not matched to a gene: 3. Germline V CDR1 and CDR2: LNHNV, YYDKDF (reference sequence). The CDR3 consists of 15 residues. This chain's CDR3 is CATSRLQGHTGELFF. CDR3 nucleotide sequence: TGTGCCACCAGCAGACTACAGGGGCACACCGGGGAGCTGTTTTTT.

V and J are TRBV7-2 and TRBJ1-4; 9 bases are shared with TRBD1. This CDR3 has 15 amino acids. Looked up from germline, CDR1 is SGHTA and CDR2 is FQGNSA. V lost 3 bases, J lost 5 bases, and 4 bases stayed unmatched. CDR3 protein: CASSLAGTGNEKLFF. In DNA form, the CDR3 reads TGTGCCAGCAGCTTGGCCGGGACAGGGAATGAAAAACTGTTTTTT. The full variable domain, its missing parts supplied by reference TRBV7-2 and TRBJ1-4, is GAGVSQSPSNKVTEKGKDVELRCDPISGHTALYWYRQSLGQGLEFLIYFQGNSAPDKSGLPSDRFSAERTGGSVSTLTIQRTQQEDSAVYLCASSLAGTGNEKLFFGSGTQLSVL.

CDR3 nucleotide sequence: TGTGCCAGCAGTTTAAGGGGAAACACTGAAGCTTTCTTT. Translating it yields CASSLRGNTEAFF. The chain combines TRBV27 with TRBJ1-1; possibly TRBD1 for D (5 bases). Germline loops: CDR1 MNHEY, CDR2 SMNVEV (reference sequence). Between the trimmed V and J ends, which lost 2 bases and 2 bases, there was a span of 6 bases. This CDR3 contains 13 residues.

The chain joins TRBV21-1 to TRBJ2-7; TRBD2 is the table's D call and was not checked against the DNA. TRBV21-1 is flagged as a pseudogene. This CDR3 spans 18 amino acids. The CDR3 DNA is TGTGCCAGCAGCAAAGAAGGGGATGGGACTAGCGGGAGATACGAGCAGTACTTC. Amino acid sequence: CASSKEGDGTSGRYEQYF.

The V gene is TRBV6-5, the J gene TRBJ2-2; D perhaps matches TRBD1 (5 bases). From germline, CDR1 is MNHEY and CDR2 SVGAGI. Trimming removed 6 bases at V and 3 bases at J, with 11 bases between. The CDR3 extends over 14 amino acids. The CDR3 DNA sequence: TGTGCCAGCAGGGCGCAGGGATACACCGGGGAGCTGTTTTTT. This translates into CASRAQGYTGELFF.

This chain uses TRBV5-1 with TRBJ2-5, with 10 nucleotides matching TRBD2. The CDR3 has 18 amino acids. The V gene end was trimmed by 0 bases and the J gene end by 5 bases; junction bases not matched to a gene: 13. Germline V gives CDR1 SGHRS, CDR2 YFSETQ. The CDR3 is CASSLAGSGGAARETQYF. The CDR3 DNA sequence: TGCGCCAGCAGCTTGGCCGGGAGCGGGGGGGCCGCTCGGGAGACCCAGTACTTC.

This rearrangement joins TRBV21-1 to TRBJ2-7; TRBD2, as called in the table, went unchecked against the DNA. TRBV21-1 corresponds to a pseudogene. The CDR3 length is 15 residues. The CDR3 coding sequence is TGTGCCAGCTGCACGCGGCGGGAGCCCTCCTACGAGCAGTACTTC. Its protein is CASCTRREPSYEQYF.

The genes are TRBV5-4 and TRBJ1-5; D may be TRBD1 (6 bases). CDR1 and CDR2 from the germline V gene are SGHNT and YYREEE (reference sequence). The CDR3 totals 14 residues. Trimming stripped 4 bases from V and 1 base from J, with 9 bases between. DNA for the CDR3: TGTGCCAGCAGCCTCGGACAGAGCAATCAGCCCCAGCATTTT. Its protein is CASSLGQSNQPQHF.

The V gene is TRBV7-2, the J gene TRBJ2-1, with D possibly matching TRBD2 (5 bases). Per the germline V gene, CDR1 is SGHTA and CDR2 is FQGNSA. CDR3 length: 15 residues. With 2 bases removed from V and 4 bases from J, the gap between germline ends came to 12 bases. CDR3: CASSLSRSGYNEQFF. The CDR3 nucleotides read TGTGCCAGCAGCTTAAGCCGATCGGGGTACAATGAGCAGTTCTTC.

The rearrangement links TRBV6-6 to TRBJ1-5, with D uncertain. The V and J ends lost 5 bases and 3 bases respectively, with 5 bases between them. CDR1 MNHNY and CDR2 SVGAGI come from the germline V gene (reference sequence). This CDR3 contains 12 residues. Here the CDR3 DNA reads TGTGCCAGCAGTGGCCCCAATCAGCCCCAGCATTTT. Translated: CASSGPNQPQHF.

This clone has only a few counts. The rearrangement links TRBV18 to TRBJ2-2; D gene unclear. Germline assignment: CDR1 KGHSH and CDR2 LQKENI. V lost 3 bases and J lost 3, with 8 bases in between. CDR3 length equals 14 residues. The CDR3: CASSPIEDTGELFF. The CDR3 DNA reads TGTGCCAGCTCACCCATTGAGGACACCGGGGAGCTGTTTTTT.

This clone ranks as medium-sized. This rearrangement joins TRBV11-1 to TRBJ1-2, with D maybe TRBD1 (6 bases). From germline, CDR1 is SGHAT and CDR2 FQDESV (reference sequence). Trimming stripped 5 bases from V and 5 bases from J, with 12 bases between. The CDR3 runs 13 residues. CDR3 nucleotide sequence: TGTGCCAGCAGCCCCGGGACACGGTATGGCTACACCTTC. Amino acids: CASSPGTRYGYTF.

CDR3 loop: CASSLVGQVGDEQFF. The CDR3 DNA reads as TGTGCCAGCAGTTTAGTGGGACAGGTTGGCGATGAGCAGTTCTTC. The V and J genes are TRBV28 and TRBJ2-1; 8 bases match TRBD1. Germline V CDR1 and CDR2: MDHEN, SYDVKM. This CDR3 spans 15 amino acids. With 2 bases clipped from V and 8 bases from J, the junction kept 8 bases outside the gene matches.

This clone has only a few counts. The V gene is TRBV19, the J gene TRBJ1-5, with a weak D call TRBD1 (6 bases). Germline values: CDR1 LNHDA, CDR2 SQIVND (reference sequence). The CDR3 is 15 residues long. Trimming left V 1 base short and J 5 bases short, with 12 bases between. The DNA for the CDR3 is TGTGCCAGTAGTATAGCCCCGGACAGATATCAGCCCCAGCATTTT. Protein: CASSIAPDRYQPQHF.

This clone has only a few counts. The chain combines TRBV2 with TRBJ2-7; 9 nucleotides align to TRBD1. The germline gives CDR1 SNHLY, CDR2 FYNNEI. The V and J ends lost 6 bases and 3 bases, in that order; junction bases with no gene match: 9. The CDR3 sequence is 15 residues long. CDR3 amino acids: CASREQGAKFYEQYF. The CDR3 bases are TGTGCCAGCAGGGAACAGGGGGCTAAATTCTACGAGCAGTACTTC.

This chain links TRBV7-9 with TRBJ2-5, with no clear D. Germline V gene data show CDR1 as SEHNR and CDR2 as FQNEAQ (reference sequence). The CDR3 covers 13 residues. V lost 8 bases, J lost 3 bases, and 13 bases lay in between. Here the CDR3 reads CASVRAGKETQYF. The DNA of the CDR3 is TGTGCCAGCGTTCGGGCCGGTAAAGAGACCCAGTACTTC.

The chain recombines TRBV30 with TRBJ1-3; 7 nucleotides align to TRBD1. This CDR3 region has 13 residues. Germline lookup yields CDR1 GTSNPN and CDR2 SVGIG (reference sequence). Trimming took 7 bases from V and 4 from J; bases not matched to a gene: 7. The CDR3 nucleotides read TGTGCCTCCCCCGGGACAGCCGGAAACACCATATATTTT. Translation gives CASPGTAGNTIYF.

CDR3 sequence reads: CASSSSPGQLHNEQFF. In DNA, the CDR3 is TGTGCCAGCAGTAGCTCTCCGGGACAGCTACACAATGAGCAGTTCTTC. The rearrangement joins TRBV28 to TRBJ2-1; 7 nucleotides align to TRBD1. The CDR3 covers 16 residues. V shed 5 bases, J shed 5 bases, and the junction held 12 bases outside the gene matches. Germline assignment: CDR1 MDHEN and CDR2 SYDVKM. Based on the CDR3 plus reference TRBV28 and TRBJ2-1, the full variable domain is DVKVTQSSRYLVKRTGEKVFLECVQDMDHENMFWYRQDPGLGLRLIYFSYDVKMKEKGDIPEGYSVSREKKERFSLILESASTNQTSMYLCASSSSPGQLHNEQFFGPGTRLTVL.

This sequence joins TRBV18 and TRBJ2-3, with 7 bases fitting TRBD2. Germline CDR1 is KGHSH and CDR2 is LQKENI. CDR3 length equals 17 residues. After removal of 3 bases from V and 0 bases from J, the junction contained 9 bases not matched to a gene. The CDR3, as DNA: TGTGCCAGCTCACCCTCCCTTGGCGGGAGAAGCACAGATACGCAGTATTTT. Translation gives CASSPSLGGRSTDTQYF.

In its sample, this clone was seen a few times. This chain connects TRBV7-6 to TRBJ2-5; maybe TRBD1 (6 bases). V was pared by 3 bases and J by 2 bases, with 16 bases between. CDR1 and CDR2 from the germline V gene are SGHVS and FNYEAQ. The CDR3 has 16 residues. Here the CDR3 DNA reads TGTGCCAGCAGCTTGGGGGACACCGCTCGACAAGAGACCCAGTACTTC. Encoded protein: CASSLGDTARQETQYF.